The 31 T cell receptor beta chains listed next were all sequenced from one sample in a study of blood T cell repertoires in COVID-19. Profiling relied on immunoSEQ multiplex PCR, and the TCRdb table lists in-frame clones only, not all of them. The sample contains around 220,000 clones, about 85% of which appear only once. Sequencing used PBMCs or T cells enriched from blood (not recorded which). The receptors were gathered from a woman aged 25 to 39 with acute COVID-19.

Turning to this clone: At the DNA level, this CDR3 is encoded by other sequences in the same sample as well. This chain uses TRBV2 with TRBJ2-5, with D uncertain. V was clipped by 8 bases and J by 0 bases, with 4 bases between them. CDR3 length: 11 residues. CDR1 is SNHLY and CDR2 is FYNNEI in the germline V gene. The CDR3 reads CASSYQETQYF. CDR3 coding DNA: TGTGCCAGCTCTTACCAAGAGACCCAGTACTTC.

The chain couples TRBV4-1 to TRBJ2-3; unclear D gene. Germline lookup yields CDR1 MGHRA and CDR2 YSYEKL. The V and J ends lost 0 bases and 2 bases respectively, with 6 bases between them. The CDR3 runs to 14 residues. Here the CDR3 DNA reads TGCGCCAGCAGCCAAGACGAGATCACAGATACGCAGTATTTT. It translates to CASSQDEITDTQYF.

This sequence joins TRBV5-4 and TRBJ2-7; 9 positions agree with TRBD1. V gave up 4 bases and J gave up 3 bases; unmatched junction bases: 5. The CDR3 consists of 14 residues. The germline gives CDR1 SGHNT, CDR2 YYREEE (reference sequence). CDR3 residues: CASSMGQGGYEQYF. The CDR3 nucleotides read TGTGCCAGCAGCATGGGACAGGGTGGCTACGAGCAGTACTTC.

The chain carries TRBV7-3 and TRBJ1-1, with D possibly TRBD1 on 6 matching bases. Germline V gene data show CDR1 as SGHTA and CDR2 as FQGTGA. Trimming cost V 5 bases and J 2 bases, with 12 bases left between them. The CDR3 runs to 14 residues. In DNA form, the CDR3 reads TGTGCCAGCAGCCCCGGCAGGGGTAACACTGAAGCTTTCTTT. This sequence encodes CASSPGRGNTEAFF.

The rearrangement joins TRBV5-1 to TRBJ1-1, with D possibly being TRBD1 (6 bases). Per the germline V gene, CDR1 is SGHRS and CDR2 is YFSETQ. With 4 bases removed from V and 4 bases from J, the gap between germline ends came to 23 bases. The CDR3 consists of 17 residues. CDR3 DNA sequence: TGCGCCAGCAGCCGAAGACAGGAAGGGTATGGCGGCACTGAAGCTTTCTTT. Its protein is CASSRRQEGYGGTEAFF.

The gene calls are TRBV18 and TRBJ1-5, with no clear D. There are 13 residues in the CDR3. Trimming cost V 4 bases and J 0 bases, with 4 bases left between them. Germline CDR1 is KGHSH and CDR2 is LQKENI. The CDR3 DNA is TGTGCCAGCTCACTATCTAGCAATCAGCCCCAGCATTTT. Its translation is CASSLSSNQPQHF.

The gene calls are TRBV5-4 and TRBJ2-7; 12 nucleotides agree with TRBD2. J lost 2 bases, V lost 2 bases, and 8 bases had no gene match. The CDR3 consists of 17 residues. The V gene's germline CDR1 is SGHNT and CDR2 YYREEE (reference sequence). The CDR3 spells CASSFSARTSGTYEQYF. In DNA form, the CDR3 reads TGTGCCAGCAGCTTTTCCGCTCGGACTAGCGGGACCTACGAGCAGTACTTC.

V usage is TRBV5-1 and J usage is TRBJ2-4, with D possibly matching TRBD1 (6 bases). The CDR3 has 15 residues. Trimming left V 0 bases short and J 7 bases short, with 14 bases between. Looked up from germline, CDR1 is SGHRS and CDR2 is YFSETQ. The CDR3: CASSLAPGTTNIQYF. CDR3 coding DNA: TGCGCCAGCAGCTTGGCCCCCGGGACAACTAACATTCAGTACTTC.

The chain employs TRBV18 and TRBJ1-3; TRBD1 matches at 7 bases. With V trimmed by 5 bases and J by 2 bases, 6 bases remained unmatched. The CDR3 totals 15 residues. Germline V gene data show CDR1 as KGHSH and CDR2 as LQKENI. This CDR3 is CASSSTDRAGNTIYF. CDR3 nucleotides: TGTGCCAGCTCATCTACCGACAGGGCTGGAAACACCATATATTTT.

This rearrangement joins TRBV5-1 to TRBJ1-2, with D unresolved. Deletions cut 1 base from V and 0 bases from J, with 4 bases between. The length of the CDR3 is 13 residues. Per the germline V gene, CDR1 is SGHRS and CDR2 is YFSETQ. CDR3 in amino acids: CASSLPANYGYTF. DNA of the CDR3: TGCGCCAGCAGCTTGCCAGCTAACTATGGCTACACCTTC.

This clone appeared a single time. The chain carries TRBV10-3 and TRBJ2-3, with 14 nucleotides matching TRBD2. Germline CDR1 is ENHRY and CDR2 is SYGVKD. The CDR3 extends over 16 amino acids. With V trimmed by 7 bases and J by 2 bases, 5 bases remained unmatched. Here the CDR3 DNA reads TGTGCCATCAAGGGACTAGCGGGGGAAAACACAGATACGCAGTATTTT. Its translation: CAIKGLAGENTDTQYF.

The V gene is TRBV29-1, the J gene TRBJ2-2; 13 bases agree with TRBD2. Germline CDR1 is SQVTM and CDR2 is ANQGSEA. The V gene end was trimmed by 6 bases and the J gene end by 5 bases; junction bases not matched to a gene: 3. The CDR3 has 14 residues. CDR3 bases: TGCAGCGTCCGGACTAGCGGGAGTACCGGGGAGCTGTTTTTT. Translation gives CSVRTSGSTGELFF.

The chain combines TRBV6-5 with TRBJ2-3; 13 bases align to TRBD2. The ends lost 5 bases at V and 7 bases at J; junction bases unmatched: 6. There are 15 residues in the CDR3. CDR1 MNHEY and CDR2 SVGAGI come from the germline V gene. The CDR3 DNA sequence: TGTGCCAGCAGTCCTGGACTAGCGGGAGCAAATACGCAGTATTTT. This codes for CASSPGLAGANTQYF.

The V and J genes are TRBV7-2 and TRBJ2-3, with TRBD2 matching over 12 bases. J was trimmed by 4 bases and V by 2 bases; bases with no gene match: 1. The length of the CDR3 is 15 residues. CDR1 and CDR2 (germline): SGHTA, FQGNSA. The CDR3 nucleotides read TGTGCCAGCAGCTTACTAGCGGGGGGGGCAGATACGCAGTATTTT. Translating gives CASSLLAGGADTQYF.

The chain recombines TRBV7-8 with TRBJ1-3, with D possibly TRBD1 on 6 matching bases. Germline-derived CDR1 and CDR2 are SGHVS and FQNEAQ. CDR3 length: 16 amino acids. The V and J ends lost 1 base and 2 bases respectively, with 12 bases between them. The CDR3 protein is CASSLERQVTGNTIYF. CDR3 nucleotides: TGTGCCAGCAGCTTAGAACGACAGGTTACTGGAAACACCATATATTTT.

The gene calls are TRBV5-1 and TRBJ2-6; 7 positions match TRBD1. This CDR3 comprises 18 residues. The J segment lost 2 bases and the V segment lost 0 bases, leaving 8 bases of the junction unmatched. The germline gives CDR1 SGHRS, CDR2 YFSETQ. In nucleotides, the CDR3 is TGCGCCAGCAGCTTGGCCGGAGGACAGGTGGCTGGGGCCAACGTCCTGACTTTC. This translates into CASSLAGGQVAGANVLTF.

This CDR3 reads CASSILAGGTGELFF. CDR3 sequence (DNA): TGTGCCAGTAGTATTCTAGCGGGAGGTACCGGGGAGCTGTTTTTT. The chain joins TRBV19 to TRBJ2-2, with 11 bases aligning to TRBD2. The CDR3 sequence is 15 residues long. From germline, CDR1 is LNHDA and CDR2 SQIVND (reference sequence). J was trimmed by 5 bases and V by 3 bases; bases with no gene match: 2. Together with reference TRBV19 and TRBJ2-2, the CDR3 gives the full variable domain: DGGITQSPKYLFRKEGQNVTLSCEQNLNHDAMYWYRQDPGQGLRLIYYSQIVNDFQKGDIAEGYSVSREKKESFPLTVTSAQKNPTAFYLCASSILAGGTGELFFGEGSRLTVL.

This sequence joins TRBV5-1 and TRBJ2-5; 8 bases agree with TRBD2. Germline trimming cut 0 bases from V and 5 bases from J; bases unmatched to any gene: 9. Germline V gene data show CDR1 as SGHRS and CDR2 as YFSETQ. This CDR3 region has 16 residues. The CDR3 sequence is CASSLVGTSGRETQYF. CDR3 DNA: TGCGCCAGCAGCTTGGTCGGGACTAGTGGCCGGGAGACCCAGTACTTC.

V gene TRBV2 combines with J gene TRBJ1-2, with TRBD1 matching 8 bases. This CDR3 has 14 amino acids. The germline CDR1 and CDR2 sequences are SNHLY and FYNNEI. The ends lost 2 bases at V and 2 bases at J; junction bases unmatched: 1. The CDR3 region has the DNA TGTGCCAGCAGTGAAAACAGGGGGAACTATGGCTACACCTTC. This codes for CASSENRGNYGYTF. The whole variable domain, remainder taken from reference TRBV2 and TRBJ1-2, is EPEVTQTPSHQVTQMGQEVILRCVPISNHLYFYWYRQILGQKVEFLVSFYNNEISEKSEIFDDQFSVERPDGSNFTLKIRSTKLEDSAMYFCASSENRGNYGYTFGSGTRLTVV.

V usage is TRBV11-2 and J usage is TRBJ1-1; the match to TRBD1 covers 8 bases. The germline CDR1 and CDR2 sequences are SGHAT and FQNNGV. The CDR3 is 15 amino acids. The ends lost 6 bases at V and 4 bases at J; junction bases unmatched: 10. The CDR3 nucleotides are TGTGCCAGCAGTTCAAAGACAGGGGTGGGCACTGAAGCTTTCTTT. Its protein is CASSSKTGVGTEAFF.

This clone came up a few times. The genes are TRBV29-1 and TRBJ2-1; D might be TRBD2 (7 bases). Germline V gene sequence: CDR1 SQVTM, CDR2 ANQGSEA. The CDR3 loop spans 14 amino acids. Trimming removed 3 bases at V and 9 bases at J, with 18 bases between. The CDR3 loop is CSVDVTGGRGEQFF. The DNA of the CDR3 is TGCAGCGTTGATGTAACGGGGGGCCGAGGTGAGCAGTTCTTC.

This clone was observed a few times. V and J are TRBV4-1 and TRBJ1-5; perhaps TRBD1 as D (5 bases). Germline V CDR1 and CDR2: MGHRA, YSYEKL. V lost 0 bases and J lost 6, with 12 bases in between. The CDR3 extends over 15 amino acids. DNA for the CDR3: TGCGCCAGCAGCCAAGATCGCGGGGCGGGTCAGCCCCAGCATTTT. Translation gives CASSQDRGAGQPQHF.

V and J are TRBV7-8 and TRBJ1-2, with 9 bases lining up with TRBD1. Germline lookup yields CDR1 SGHVS and CDR2 FQNEAQ. The CDR3 is 15 amino acids. Trimming cost V 2 bases and J 8 bases; bases outside gene matches: 9. In nucleotides, the CDR3 is TGTGCCAGCAGCTTAACGCGGGACAGGGTCCAGGGCTACACCTTC. It codes for CASSLTRDRVQGYTF. The full variable domain, rest sourced from reference TRBV7-8 and TRBJ1-2, is GAGVSQSPRYKVAKRGQDVALRCDPISGHVSLFWYQQALGQGPEFLTYFQNEAQLDKSGLPSDRFFAERPEGSVSTLKIQRTQQEDSAVYLCASSLTRDRVQGYTFGSGTRLTVV.

The J gene is TRBJ2-7, the V gene TRBV7-9, with 7 nucleotides matching TRBD2. This CDR3 is built from 14 residues. The V gene end was trimmed by 1 base and the J gene end by 7 bases; junction bases not matched to a gene: 7. Germline lookup yields CDR1 SEHNR and CDR2 FQNEAQ (reference sequence). CDR3 in DNA: TGTGCCAGCAGCTTAGGGGGAGGGCCAGGAGAGCAGTACTTC. The encoded protein is CASSLGGGPGEQYF.

DNA for the CDR3: TGTGCCAGCAGCTTAGACCCCCTCCAGGATGAGCAGTTCTTC. As protein: CASSLDPLQDEQFF. The chain carries TRBV11-3 and TRBJ2-1; no definite D call. V lost 0 bases and J lost 8, with 11 bases in between. Germline lookup yields CDR1 SGHNT and CDR2 YENEEA. This CDR3 comprises 14 residues.

CDR3 nucleotides: TGTGCCAGCAGTGTAACACAGGGCTCCGGAAAACTGTTTTTT. It yields the protein CASSVTQGSGKLFF. V and J are TRBV27 and TRBJ1-4; D is perhaps TRBD1 (6 bases). Trimming stripped 5 bases from V and 10 bases from J, with 17 bases between. The CDR3 extends over 14 amino acids. In germline, CDR1 is MNHEY, CDR2 SMNVEV (reference sequence).

This chain links TRBV7-2 with TRBJ2-1; the match to TRBD2 covers 7 bases. V trimming: 0 bases; J trimming: 4 bases; junction bases outside the gene matches: 3. The CDR3 extends over 15 amino acids. The V gene's germline CDR1 is SGHTA and CDR2 FQGNSA. The CDR3 DNA reads TGTGCCAGCAGCTTAGCGGGAGGGCCGTACAATGAGCAGTTCTTC. Translation: CASSLAGGPYNEQFF.

The chain links TRBV2 to TRBJ1-4; 7 bases align to TRBD1. CDR3 length: 13 residues. The germline CDR1 and CDR2 sequences are SNHLY and FYNNEI. V lost 7 bases and J lost 11; bases outside the gene matches: 10. CDR3 DNA: TGTGCCAGCACCACAGGGGTCCGTCGCAAACTGTTTTTT. Its protein is CASTTGVRRKLFF.

The chain has TRBV5-4 and TRBJ1-1; D is unclear. Germline V gene sequence: CDR1 SGHNT, CDR2 YYREEE (reference sequence). The CDR3 is 12 residues long. Deletions cut 0 bases from V and 5 bases from J, with 5 bases between. CDR3 sequence (DNA): TGTGCCAGCAGCTTGGTCGGGACTGAAGCTTTCTTT. This gives the protein CASSLVGTEAFF.

This sequence joins TRBV19 and TRBJ2-5; 9 bases are shared with TRBD1. J was trimmed by 5 bases and V by 5 bases; bases with no gene match: 9. The CDR3 totals 15 residues. Germline loops: CDR1 LNHDA, CDR2 SQIVND (reference sequence). The CDR3, as DNA: TGTGCCAGTAGTTCAAGCCGGGACAGGGTGGAGACCCAGTACTTC. It yields the protein CASSSSRDRVETQYF.

The CDR3 region is CASSMRTGIEKLFF. For the CDR3, the DNA is TGCGCCAGCAGCATGCGGACAGGGATTGAAAAACTGTTTTTT. The chain employs TRBV5-1 and TRBJ1-4; 8 bases map to TRBD1. Trimming removed 4 bases from V and 7 bases from J; junction bases left unmatched: 6. In germline, CDR1 is SGHRS, CDR2 YFSETQ. This CDR3 comprises 14 residues.